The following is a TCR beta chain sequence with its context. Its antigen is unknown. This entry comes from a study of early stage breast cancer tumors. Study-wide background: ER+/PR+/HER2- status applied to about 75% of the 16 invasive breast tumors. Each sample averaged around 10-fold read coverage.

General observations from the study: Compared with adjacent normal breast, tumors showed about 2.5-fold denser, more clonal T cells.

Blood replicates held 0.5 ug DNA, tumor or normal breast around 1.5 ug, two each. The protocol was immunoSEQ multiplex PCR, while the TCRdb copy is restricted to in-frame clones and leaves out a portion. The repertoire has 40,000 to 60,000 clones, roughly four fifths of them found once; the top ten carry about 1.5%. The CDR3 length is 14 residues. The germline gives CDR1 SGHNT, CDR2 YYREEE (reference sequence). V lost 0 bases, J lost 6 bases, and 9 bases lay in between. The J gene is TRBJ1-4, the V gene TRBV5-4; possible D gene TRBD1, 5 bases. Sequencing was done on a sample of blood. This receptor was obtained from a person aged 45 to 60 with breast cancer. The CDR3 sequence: CASSLEGTHEKLFF. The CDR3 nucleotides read TGTGCCAGCAGCTTGGAGGGGACCCATGAAAAACTGTTTTTT.